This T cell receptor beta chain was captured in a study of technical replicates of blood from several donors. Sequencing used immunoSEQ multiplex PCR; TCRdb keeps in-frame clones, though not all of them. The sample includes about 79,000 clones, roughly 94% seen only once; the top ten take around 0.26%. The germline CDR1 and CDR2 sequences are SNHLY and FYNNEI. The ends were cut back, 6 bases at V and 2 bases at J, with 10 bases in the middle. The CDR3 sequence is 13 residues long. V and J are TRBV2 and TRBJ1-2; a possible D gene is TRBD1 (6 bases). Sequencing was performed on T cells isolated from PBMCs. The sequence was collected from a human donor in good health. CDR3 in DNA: TGTGCCAGCAGCTCAGGACAGAACTATGGCTACACCTTC. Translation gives CASSSGQNYGYTF.